The T cell receptor beta chain described here comes from a study of blood T cells in healthy people across ages. Sample-barcoded 5' priming and a J-beta primer mix drove a second PCR of roughly 7 to 11 cycles. TCRdb independently ran MiXCR on the 5' RACE reads; one entry per CDR3 protein. The sample shows around 1,500,000 distinct CDR3 sequences, 28% of them seen only once. Trimming removed 6 bases at V and 4 bases at J, with 22 bases between. Germline values: CDR1 MNHEY, CDR2 SVGAGI. The CDR3 length is 16 residues. Input material: blood. The rearrangement uses TRBV6-5 and TRBJ2-7, with D possibly matching TRBD2 (7 bases). The source is a woman aged 25-40 years in good health. CDR3 nucleotides: TGTGCCAGCAGCGACTTGGGACGGGGGGCTGCTTACGAGCAGTACTTC. This sequence encodes CASSDLGRGAAYEQYF.